The rows below give T cell receptor beta chains drawn from one sample of a study of T cells after posttransplantation cyclophosphamide. Here immunoSEQ multiplex PCR was the method, and the copy in TCRdb shows in-frame clones only, minus some. The table shows more than 50,000 clones, with just over 85% occurring only once. Sequences were obtained from PBMCs. The source is a man aged 25 to 45 with a blood cancer, CMV-positive, and with a related stem cell donor. CDR3s include the opening cysteine and the closing phenylalanine or tryptophan. D genes are given only for firm matches. Expanded clones get a size class; other rows say once, few or many, or leave the size out.

clone_size: NA
v_call: TRBV27
d_call: NA
j_call: TRBJ2-1
cdr3_aa: CASSLVGRGINEQFF
cdr3_nt: TGTGCCAGCAGTCTGGTGGGCAGGGGCATCAATGAGCAGTTCTTC

clone_size: NA
v_call: TRBV6-1
d_call: NA
j_call: TRBJ2-7
cdr3_aa: CASNNGGGFEQYF
cdr3_nt: TGTGCCAGCAATAACGGTGGGGGCTTCGAGCAGTACTTC

clone_size: NA
v_call: TRBV28
d_call: NA
j_call: TRBJ1-2
cdr3_aa: CASSFTRQQSYTF
cdr3_nt: TGTGCCAGCAGTTTCACCCGACAGCAGTCCTACACCTTC

clone_size: NA
v_call: TRBV7-6
d_call: NA
j_call: TRBJ2-7
cdr3_aa: CASSPSGAGAFYEQYF
cdr3_nt: TGTGCCAGCAGCCCATCGGGGGCGGGGGCCTTCTACGAGCAGTACTTC

clone_size: NA
v_call: TRBV4-1
d_call: NA
j_call: TRBJ2-1
cdr3_aa: CASSPVSAHSGEQFF
cdr3_nt: TGCGCCAGCAGCCCCGTGTCCGCCCATAGCGGAGAGCAGTTCTTC

clone_size: NA
v_call: TRBV9
d_call: TRBD2
j_call: TRBJ2-3
cdr3_aa: CASSVISGGSTDTQYF
cdr3_nt: TGTGCCAGCAGCGTAATTAGCGGGGGTTCCACAGATACGCAGTATTTT

clone_size: NA
v_call: TRBV10-3
d_call: TRBD2
j_call: TRBJ2-1
cdr3_aa: CAISGEASGINNEQFF
cdr3_nt: TGTGCCATCAGTGGGGAGGCTAGCGGGATCAACAATGAGCAGTTCTTC

clone_size: NA
v_call: TRBV12-5
d_call: TRBD2
j_call: TRBJ2-1
cdr3_aa: CASGLEPGGTHFF
cdr3_nt: TGTGCTAGTGGTTTGGAACCGGGGGGAACCCACTTCTTC

clone_size: NA
v_call: TRBV13
d_call: NA
j_call: TRBJ1-2
cdr3_aa: CASSQGQVGGYTF
cdr3_nt: TGTGCCAGCAGCCAGGGCCAGGTGGGGGGCTACACCTTC

clone_size: NA
v_call: TRBV7-7
d_call: TRBD2
j_call: TRBJ2-5
cdr3_aa: CASSLGGDVAGGPGETQYF
cdr3_nt: TGTGCTAGCAGCTTAGGGGGAGATGTAGCGGGAGGGCCGGGGGAGACCCAGTACTTC

clone_size: NA
v_call: TRBV19
d_call: NA
j_call: TRBJ2-5
cdr3_aa: CASAGSEETQYF
cdr3_nt: TGTGCCAGCGCCGGGTCGGAAGAGACCCAGTACTTC

clone_size: NA
v_call: TRBV5-4
d_call: TRBD2
j_call: TRBJ2-3
cdr3_aa: CASRLAGGGYGTDTQYF
cdr3_nt: TGTGCCAGCAGACTAGCGGGAGGGGGCTATGGCACAGATACGCAGTATTTT

clone_size: NA
v_call: TRBV27
d_call: NA
j_call: TRBJ2-7
cdr3_aa: CASSPGYEQYF
cdr3_nt: TGTGCCAGCAGTCCGGGCTACGAGCAGTACTTC

clone_size: NA
v_call: TRBV4-3
d_call: TRBD1
j_call: TRBJ1-2
cdr3_aa: CASSQAPTGGYYGYTF
cdr3_nt: TGCGCCAGCAGCCAAGCGCCGACAGGGGGTTACTATGGCTACACCTTC

clone_size: NA
v_call: TRBV19
d_call: TRBD1
j_call: TRBJ1-1
cdr3_aa: CASSIWDRGEAFF
cdr3_nt: TGTGCCAGTAGTATCTGGGACAGGGGCGAAGCTTTCTTT

clone_size: NA
v_call: TRBV10-3
d_call: NA
j_call: TRBJ2-7
cdr3_aa: CAISDLGQTNEQYF
cdr3_nt: TGTGCCATCAGTGACCTCGGACAGACTAACGAGCAGTACTTT

clone_size: few
v_call: TRBV28
d_call: TRBD1
j_call: TRBJ2-7
cdr3_aa: CASSFYPYRGTGSYEQYF
cdr3_nt: TGTGCCAGCAGTTTCTACCCCTACCGTGGGACAGGGTCCTACGAGCAGTACTTC

clone_size: NA
v_call: TRBV6-6
d_call: NA
j_call: TRBJ2-2
cdr3_aa: CAARGSVNTGELFF
cdr3_nt: TGTGCCGCCCGTGGGAGTGTCAACACCGGGGAGCTGTTTTTT

clone_size: NA
v_call: TRBV7-9
d_call: NA
j_call: TRBJ2-2
cdr3_aa: CASSQRRIYSQTGELFF
cdr3_nt: TGTGCCAGCAGTCAACGGCGTATATACAGTCAGACCGGGGAGCTGTTTTTT

clone_size: NA
v_call: TRBV2
d_call: TRBD2
j_call: TRBJ2-5
cdr3_aa: CATGEGVQETQYF
cdr3_nt: TGTGCCACCGGGGAGGGAGTCCAAGAGACCCAGTACTTC

clone_size: NA
v_call: TRBV5-6
d_call: NA
j_call: TRBJ2-1
cdr3_aa: CASCQFSSYNEQFF
cdr3_nt: TGTGCCAGCTGCCAATTTAGCTCCTACAATGAGCAGTTCTTC

clone_size: NA
v_call: TRBV7-7
d_call: TRBD2
j_call: TRBJ2-1
cdr3_aa: CASSLAVSGKGHNEQFF
cdr3_nt: TGTGCTAGCAGCTTAGCGGTCAGCGGGAAGGGCCACAATGAGCAGTTCTTC

clone_size: NA
v_call: TRBV9
d_call: NA
j_call: TRBJ2-5
cdr3_aa: CASSPGLIGETQYF
cdr3_nt: TGTGCCAGCAGCCCGGGACTCATCGGGGAGACCCAGTACTTC

clone_size: NA
v_call: TRBV27
d_call: NA
j_call: TRBJ2-7
cdr3_aa: CASSLSAVLDVGEQYF
cdr3_nt: TGTGCCAGCAGTTTATCAGCGGTGCTAGACGTAGGCGAGCAGTACTTC

clone_size: NA
v_call: TRBV14
d_call: NA
j_call: TRBJ2-3
cdr3_aa: CASSQNQADTQYF
cdr3_nt: TGTGCCAGCAGCCAAAACCAGGCAGATACGCAGTATTTT

clone_size: NA
v_call: TRBV2
d_call: NA
j_call: TRBJ2-1
cdr3_aa: CASSEALSTSSYNEQFF
cdr3_nt: TGTGCCAGCAGTGAAGCGCTATCGACAAGCTCCTACAATGAGCAGTTCTTC

clone_size: NA
v_call: TRBV5-1
d_call: NA
j_call: TRBJ1-2
cdr3_aa: CASSLGDNLKVGGYTF
cdr3_nt: TGCGCCAGCAGCTTGGGGGACAACTTAAAGGTCGGGGGCTACACCTTC

clone_size: NA
v_call: TRBV5-5
d_call: TRBD1
j_call: TRBJ1-1
cdr3_aa: CASSPLATGAVNTEAFF
cdr3_nt: TGTGCCAGCAGCCCCCTCGCCACAGGGGCCGTCAACACTGAAGCTTTCTTT